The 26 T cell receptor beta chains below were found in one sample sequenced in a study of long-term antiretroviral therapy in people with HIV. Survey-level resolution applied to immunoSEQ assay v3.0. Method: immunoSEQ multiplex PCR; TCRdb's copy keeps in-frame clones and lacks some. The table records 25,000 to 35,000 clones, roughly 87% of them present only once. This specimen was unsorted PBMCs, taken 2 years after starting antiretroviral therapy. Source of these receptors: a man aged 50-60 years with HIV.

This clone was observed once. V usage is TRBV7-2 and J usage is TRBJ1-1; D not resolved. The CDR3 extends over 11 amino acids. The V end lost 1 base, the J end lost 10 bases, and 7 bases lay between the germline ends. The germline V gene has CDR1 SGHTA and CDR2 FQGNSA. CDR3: CASSLVRGAFF. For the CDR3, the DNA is TGTGCCAGCAGCTTAGTCCGCGGAGCTTTCTTT.

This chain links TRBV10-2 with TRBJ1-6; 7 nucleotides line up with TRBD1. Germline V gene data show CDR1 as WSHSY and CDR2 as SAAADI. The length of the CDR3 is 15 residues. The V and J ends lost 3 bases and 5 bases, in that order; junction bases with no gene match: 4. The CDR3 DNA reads TGCGCCAGCAGTGATAGGGGGCTCCATAATTCACCCCTCCACTTT. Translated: CASSDRGLHNSPLHF.

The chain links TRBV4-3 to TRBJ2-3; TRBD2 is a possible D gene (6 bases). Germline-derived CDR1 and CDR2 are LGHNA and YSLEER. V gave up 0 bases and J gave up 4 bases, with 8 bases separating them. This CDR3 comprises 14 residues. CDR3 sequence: CASSQDTGADTQYF. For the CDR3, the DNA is TGCGCCAGCAGCCAAGATACGGGAGCAGATACGCAGTATTTT.

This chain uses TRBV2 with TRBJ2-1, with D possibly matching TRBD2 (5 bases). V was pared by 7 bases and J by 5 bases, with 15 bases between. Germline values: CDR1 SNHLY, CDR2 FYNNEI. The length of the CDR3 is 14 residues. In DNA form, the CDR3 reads TGTGCCAGCATCAAGGACGCCGGGAACAATGAGCAGTTCTTC. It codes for CASIKDAGNNEQFF.

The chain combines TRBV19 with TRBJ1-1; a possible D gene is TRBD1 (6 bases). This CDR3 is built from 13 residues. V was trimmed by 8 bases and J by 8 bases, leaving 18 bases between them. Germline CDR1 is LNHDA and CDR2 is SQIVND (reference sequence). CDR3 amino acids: CASGQPIGDEAFF. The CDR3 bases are TGTGCCAGTGGACAGCCGATTGGCGACGAAGCTTTCTTT.

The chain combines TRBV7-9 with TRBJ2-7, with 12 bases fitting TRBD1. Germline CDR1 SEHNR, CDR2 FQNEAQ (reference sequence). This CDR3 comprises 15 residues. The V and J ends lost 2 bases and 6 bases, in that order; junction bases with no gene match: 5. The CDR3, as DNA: TGTGCCAGCAGCTTACAGGGGACAGGGGGCCTCGAGCAGTACTTC. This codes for CASSLQGTGGLEQYF.

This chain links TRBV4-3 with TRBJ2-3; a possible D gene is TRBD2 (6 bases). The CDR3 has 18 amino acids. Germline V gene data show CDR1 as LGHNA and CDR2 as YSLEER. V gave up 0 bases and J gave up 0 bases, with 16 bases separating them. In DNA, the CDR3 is TGCGCCAGCAGCCAAGATTTCACGGCGGGGCAGAGCACAGATACGCAGTATTTT. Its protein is CASSQDFTAGQSTDTQYF.

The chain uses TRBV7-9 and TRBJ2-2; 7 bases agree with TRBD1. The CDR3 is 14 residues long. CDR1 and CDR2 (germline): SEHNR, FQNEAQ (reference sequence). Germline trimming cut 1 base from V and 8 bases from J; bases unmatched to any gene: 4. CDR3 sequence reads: CASSLGGGRGELFF. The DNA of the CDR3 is TGTGCCAGCAGCTTAGGAGGGGGCCGGGGGGAGCTGTTTTTT. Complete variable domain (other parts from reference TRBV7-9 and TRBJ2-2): DTGVSQNPRHKITKRGQNVTFRCDPISEHNRLYWYRQTLGQGPEFLTYFQNEAQLEKSRLLSDRFSAERPKGSFSTLEIQRTEQGDSAMYLCASSLGGGRGELFFGEGSRLTVL.

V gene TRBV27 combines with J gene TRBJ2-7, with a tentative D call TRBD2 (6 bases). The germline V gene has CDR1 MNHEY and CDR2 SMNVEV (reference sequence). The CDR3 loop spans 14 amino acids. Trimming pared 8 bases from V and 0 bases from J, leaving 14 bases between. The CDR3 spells CASASGTASYEQYF. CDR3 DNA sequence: TGTGCCAGCGCCTCGGGGACTGCCTCCTACGAGCAGTACTTC.

This chain's CDR3 is CASSQGPYNEQFF. As DNA, the CDR3 is TGCGCCAGCAGCCAGGGACCCTACAATGAGCAGTTCTTC. J is TRBJ2-1 and V is TRBV4-3; D may match TRBD1 or TRBD2 (5 bases each). The CDR3 is made up of 13 amino acids. Germline assignment: CDR1 LGHNA and CDR2 YSLEER. V shed 3 bases and J shed 2 bases, with 5 bases lying between them.

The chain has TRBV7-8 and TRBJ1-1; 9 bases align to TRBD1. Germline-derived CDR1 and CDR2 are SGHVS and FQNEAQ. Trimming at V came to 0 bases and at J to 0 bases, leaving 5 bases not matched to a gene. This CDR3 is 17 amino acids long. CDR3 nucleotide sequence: TGTGCCAGCAGCTTAGCGCGACAGGGGGGAGTGAACACTGAAGCTTTCTTT. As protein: CASSLARQGGVNTEAFF.

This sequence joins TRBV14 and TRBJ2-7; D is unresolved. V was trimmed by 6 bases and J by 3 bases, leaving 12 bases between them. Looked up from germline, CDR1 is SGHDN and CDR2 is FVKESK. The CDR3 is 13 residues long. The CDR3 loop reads CASRGLLDYEQYF. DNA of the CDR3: TGTGCCAGCAGAGGGCTCCTAGACTACGAGCAGTACTTC.

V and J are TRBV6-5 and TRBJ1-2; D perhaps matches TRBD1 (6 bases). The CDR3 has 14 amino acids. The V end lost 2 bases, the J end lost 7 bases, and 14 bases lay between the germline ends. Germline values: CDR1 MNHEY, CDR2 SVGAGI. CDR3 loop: CASSYGTHGGGYTF. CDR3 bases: TGTGCCAGCAGTTACGGGACACACGGGGGTGGCTACACCTTC.

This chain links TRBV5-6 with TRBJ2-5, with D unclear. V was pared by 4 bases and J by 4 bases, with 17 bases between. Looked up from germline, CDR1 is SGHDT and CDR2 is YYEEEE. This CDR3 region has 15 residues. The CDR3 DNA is TGTGCCAGCAGCCTCTCTCCAAGACTGGGAGAGACCCAGTACTTC. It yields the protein CASSLSPRLGETQYF.

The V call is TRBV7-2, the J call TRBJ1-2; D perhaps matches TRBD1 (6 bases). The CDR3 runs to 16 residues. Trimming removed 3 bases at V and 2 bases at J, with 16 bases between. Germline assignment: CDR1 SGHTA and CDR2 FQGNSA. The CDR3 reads CASSFTGLQRNYGYTF. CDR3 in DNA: TGTGCCAGCAGCTTCACAGGGCTTCAGAGAAACTATGGCTACACCTTC.

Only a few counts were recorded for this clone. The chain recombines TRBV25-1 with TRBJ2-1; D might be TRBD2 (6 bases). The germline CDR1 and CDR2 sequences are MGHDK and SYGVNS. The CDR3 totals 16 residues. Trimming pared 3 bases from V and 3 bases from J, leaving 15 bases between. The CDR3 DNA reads TGTGCCAGCAGTGATACCGCGGGGATGATCTACAATGAGCAGTTCTTC. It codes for CASSDTAGMIYNEQFF.

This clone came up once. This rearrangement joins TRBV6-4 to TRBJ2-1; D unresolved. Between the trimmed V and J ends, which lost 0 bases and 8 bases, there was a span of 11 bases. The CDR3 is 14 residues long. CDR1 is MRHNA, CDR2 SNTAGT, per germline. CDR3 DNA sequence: TGTGCCAGCAGTGACTCCTATTCCGGAGATGAGCAGTTCTTC. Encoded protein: CASSDSYSGDEQFF.

For the CDR3, the DNA is TGTGCCAGTAGTATATTCGGACTAGCGAAGGTTCCCGGGGAGCTGTTTTTT. This translates into CASSIFGLAKVPGELFF. The V call is TRBV19, the J call TRBJ2-2; 9 bases are a match to TRBD2. CDR3 size: 17 residues. Germline CDR1 reads LNHDA; CDR2 reads SQIVND (reference sequence). Trimming removed 2 bases from V and 6 bases from J; junction bases left unmatched: 10.

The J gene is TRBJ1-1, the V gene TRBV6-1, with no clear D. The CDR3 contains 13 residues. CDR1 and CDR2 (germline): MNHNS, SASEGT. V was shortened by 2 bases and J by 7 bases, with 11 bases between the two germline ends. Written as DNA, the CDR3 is TGTGCCAGCAGTGAATGGTCTACGGATGAAGCTTTCTTT. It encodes CASSEWSTDEAFF.

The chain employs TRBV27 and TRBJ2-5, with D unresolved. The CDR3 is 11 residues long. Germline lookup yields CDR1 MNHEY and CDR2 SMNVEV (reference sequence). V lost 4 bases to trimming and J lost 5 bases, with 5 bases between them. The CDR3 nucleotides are TGTGCCAGCAGTTCTTACGAGACCCAGTACTTC. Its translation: CASSSYETQYF.

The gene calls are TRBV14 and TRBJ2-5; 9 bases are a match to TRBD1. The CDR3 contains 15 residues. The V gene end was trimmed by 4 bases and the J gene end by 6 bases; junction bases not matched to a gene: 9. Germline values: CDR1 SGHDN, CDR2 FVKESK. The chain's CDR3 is CASSLGGTGLQTQYF. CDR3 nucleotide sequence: TGTGCCAGCAGCCTCGGCGGGACAGGGTTACAGACCCAGTACTTC.

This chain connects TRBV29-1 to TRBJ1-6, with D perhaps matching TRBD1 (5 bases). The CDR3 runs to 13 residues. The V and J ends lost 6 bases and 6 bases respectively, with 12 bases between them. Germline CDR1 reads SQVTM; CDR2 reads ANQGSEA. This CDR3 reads CSVLTDPNSPLHF. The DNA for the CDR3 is TGCAGCGTCCTGACAGACCCTAATTCACCCCTCCACTTT.

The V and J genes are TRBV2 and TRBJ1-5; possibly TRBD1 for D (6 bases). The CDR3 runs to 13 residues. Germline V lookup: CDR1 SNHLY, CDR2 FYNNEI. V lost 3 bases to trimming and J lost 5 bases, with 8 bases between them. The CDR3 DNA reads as TGTGCCAGCAGTGACAGGGGCCATCAGCCCCAGCATTTT. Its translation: CASSDRGHQPQHF.

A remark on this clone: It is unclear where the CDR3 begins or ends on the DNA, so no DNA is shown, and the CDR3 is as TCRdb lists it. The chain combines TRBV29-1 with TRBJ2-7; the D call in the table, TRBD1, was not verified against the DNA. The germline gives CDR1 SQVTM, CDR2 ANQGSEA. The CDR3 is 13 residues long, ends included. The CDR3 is CSVARGTGGGEYF.

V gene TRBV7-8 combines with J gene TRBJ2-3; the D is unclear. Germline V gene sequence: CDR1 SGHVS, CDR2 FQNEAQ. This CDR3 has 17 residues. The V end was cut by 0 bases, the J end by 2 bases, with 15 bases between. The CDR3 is CASSLAKPRTVTDTQYF. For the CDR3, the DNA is TGTGCCAGCAGCTTAGCGAAGCCCCGGACCGTCACAGATACGCAGTATTTT.

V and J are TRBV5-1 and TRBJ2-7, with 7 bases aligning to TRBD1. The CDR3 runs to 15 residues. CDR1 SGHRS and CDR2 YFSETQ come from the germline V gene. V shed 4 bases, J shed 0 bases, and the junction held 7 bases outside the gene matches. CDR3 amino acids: CASSQGQSSSYEQYF. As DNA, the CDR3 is TGCGCCAGCAGCCAGGGACAGTCAAGCTCCTACGAGCAGTACTTC.